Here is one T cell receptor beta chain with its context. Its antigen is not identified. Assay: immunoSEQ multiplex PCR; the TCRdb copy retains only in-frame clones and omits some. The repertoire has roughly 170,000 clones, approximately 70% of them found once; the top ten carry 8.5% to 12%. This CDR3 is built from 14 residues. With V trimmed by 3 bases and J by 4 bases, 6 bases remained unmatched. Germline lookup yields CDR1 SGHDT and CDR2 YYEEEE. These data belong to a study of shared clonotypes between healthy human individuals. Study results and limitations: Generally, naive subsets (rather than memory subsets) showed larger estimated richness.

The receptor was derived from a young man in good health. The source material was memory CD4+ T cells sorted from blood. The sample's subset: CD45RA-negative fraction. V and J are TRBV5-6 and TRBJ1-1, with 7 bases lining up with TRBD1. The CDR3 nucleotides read TGTGCCAGCAGCTCGACGGACAGGTCCACTGAAGCTTTCTTT. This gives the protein CASSSTDRSTEAFF.